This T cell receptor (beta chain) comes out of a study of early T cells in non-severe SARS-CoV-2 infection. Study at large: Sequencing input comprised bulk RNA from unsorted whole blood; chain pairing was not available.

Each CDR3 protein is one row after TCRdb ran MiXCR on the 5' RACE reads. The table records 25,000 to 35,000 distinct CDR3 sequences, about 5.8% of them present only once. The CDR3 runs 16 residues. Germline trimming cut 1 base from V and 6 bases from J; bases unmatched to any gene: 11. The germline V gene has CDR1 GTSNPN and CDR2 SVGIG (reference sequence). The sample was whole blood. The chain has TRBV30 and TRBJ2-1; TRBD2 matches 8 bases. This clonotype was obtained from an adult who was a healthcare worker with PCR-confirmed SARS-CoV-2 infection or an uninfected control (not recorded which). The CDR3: CAWSAPSGRGPNEQFF. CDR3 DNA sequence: TGTGCCTGGAGTGCCCCTAGCGGGCGCGGACCCAATGAGCAGTTCTTC. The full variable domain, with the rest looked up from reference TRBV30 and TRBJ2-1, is SQTIHQWPATLVQPVGSPLSLECTVEGTSNPNLYWYRQAAGRGLQLLFYSVGIGQISSEVPQNLSASRPQDRQFILSSKKLLLSDSGFYLCAWSAPSGRGPNEQFFGPGTRLTVL.